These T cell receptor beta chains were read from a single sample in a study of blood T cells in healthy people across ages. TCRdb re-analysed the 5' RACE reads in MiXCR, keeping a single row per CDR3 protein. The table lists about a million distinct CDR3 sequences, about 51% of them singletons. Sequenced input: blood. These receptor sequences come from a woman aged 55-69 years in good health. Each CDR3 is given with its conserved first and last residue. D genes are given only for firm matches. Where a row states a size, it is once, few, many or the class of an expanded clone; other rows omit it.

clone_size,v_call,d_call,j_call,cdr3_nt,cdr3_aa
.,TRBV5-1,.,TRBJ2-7,TGCGCCAGCAGCTTGGAAAGCAGCGGTAGAGCCCACGAGCAGTACTTC,CASSLESSGRAHEQYF
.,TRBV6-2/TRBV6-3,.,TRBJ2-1,TGTGCCAGCAGCCAACTCAAGGGCAATGAGCAGTTCTTC,CASSQLKGNEQFF
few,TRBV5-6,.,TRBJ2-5,TGTGCCAGCAGACCCGTGGGGGGGCGTGAGACCCAGTACTTC,CASRPVGGRETQYF
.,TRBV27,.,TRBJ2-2,TGTGCCAGCAGGAGGGTAGGGGAGCTGTTTTTT,CASRRVGELFF
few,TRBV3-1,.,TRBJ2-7,TGTGCCAGCAGCCTTAGCAGGATGATCGCCTACGAGCAGTACTTC,CASSLSRMIAYEQYF
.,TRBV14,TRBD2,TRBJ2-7,TGTGCCAGCAGCCCGCAAGTGCGGGCTAGCGGGCTTTACGAGCAGTACTTC,CASSPQVRASGLYEQYF
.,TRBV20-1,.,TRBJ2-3,TGCAGTGCCCCCCGTGGGCGGGATACGCAGTATTTT,CSAPRGRDTQYF
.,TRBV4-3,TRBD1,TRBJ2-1,TGCGCCAGCAGTCAGGAGGGACAGGATTACAATGAGCAGTTCTTC,CASSQEGQDYNEQFF
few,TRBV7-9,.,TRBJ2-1,TGTGCCAGCAGCTTATCATTGGGGACCGGATACAATGAGCAGTTCTTC,CASSLSLGTGYNEQFF
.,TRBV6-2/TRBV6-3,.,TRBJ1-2,TGTGCCAGCAGACCCGGGACAAACTCTGGCGGCTACACCTTC,CASRPGTNSGGYTF
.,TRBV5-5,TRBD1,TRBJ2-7,TGTGCCAGCAGCTTGTGGGGGACAGGGATGTACGAGCAGTACTTC,CASSLWGTGMYEQYF
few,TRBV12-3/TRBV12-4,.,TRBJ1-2,TGTGCCAGCAGTTCCGAAACATGGGCTAACTATGGCTACACCTTC,CASSSETWANYGYTF
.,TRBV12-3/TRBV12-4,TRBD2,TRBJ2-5,TGTGCCAGCAGTTTTATGGGAGCGGGAGTCGATGAGCAGTACTTC,CASSFMGAGVDEQYF
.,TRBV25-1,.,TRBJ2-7,TGTGCCAGCAGTGGTCGCGACTTCTACAATGAGCAGTACTTC,CASSGRDFYNEQYF
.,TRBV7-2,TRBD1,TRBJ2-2,TGTGCCAGCAGCTCCTACAGGGGGTCCGCCGGGGAGCTGTTTTTT,CASSSYRGSAGELFF
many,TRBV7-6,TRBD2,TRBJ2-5,TGTGCCAGCAGCGTACTTGGCGGACTAGCGGGATCTGAGCAGTACTTC,CASSVLGGLAGSEQYF
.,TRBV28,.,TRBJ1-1,TGTGCCAGCAGTTTCGGGGTAACGAACACTGAAGCTTTCTTT,CASSFGVTNTEAFF
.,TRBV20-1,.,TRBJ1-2,TGCAGTGCTAGAGATCTACAGCTAGCGAACTATGGCTACACCTTC,CSARDLQLANYGYTF
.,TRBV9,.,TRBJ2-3,TGTGCCAGCAGCCCACGGACCCACGGGTCCACAGATACGCAGTATTTT,CASSPRTHGSTDTQYF
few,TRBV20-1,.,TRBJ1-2,TGCAGTGCTAGAGCGGTGGAGGGCTATGGCTACACCTTC,CSARAVEGYGYTF
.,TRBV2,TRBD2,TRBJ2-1,TGTGCCAGCAGTACCGGGACTACCAGCTCCTACAATGAGCAGTTCTTC,CASSTGTTSSYNEQFF
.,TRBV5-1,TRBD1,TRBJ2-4,TGCGCCAGCAGCTTACTGACAGGGGGAGCCAAAAACATTCAGTACTTC,CASSLLTGGAKNIQYF
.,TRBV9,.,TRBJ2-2,TGTGCCAGCAGCGTCGAGGGGGAGCTGTTTTTT,CASSVEGELFF
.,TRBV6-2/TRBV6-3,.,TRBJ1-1,TGTGCCAGCATGGGGTGGGTTCTGAGCACTGAAGCTTTCTTT,CASMGWVLSTEAFF
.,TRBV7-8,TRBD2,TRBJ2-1,TGTGCCAGCAGCCGACTAGCGGGATACGTTAGCTCCTACAATGAGCAGTTCTTC,CASSRLAGYVSSYNEQFF
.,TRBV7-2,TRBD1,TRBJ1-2,TGTGCCAGCAGCTTCGGACAGGGGGTGGACGGCTACACCTTC,CASSFGQGVDGYTF
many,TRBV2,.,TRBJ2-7,TGTGCCAGCAGTGAATTGGATGACCAGTACTTC,CASSELDDQYF
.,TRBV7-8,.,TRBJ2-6,TGTGCCAGCAGCTTGTCTTTAGGGACGGCCAACGTCCTGACTTTC,CASSLSLGTANVLTF
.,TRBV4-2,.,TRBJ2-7,TGTGCCAGCAGCCAAGCCCCATCAGGCGGAGAGCAGTACTTC,CASSQAPSGGEQYF
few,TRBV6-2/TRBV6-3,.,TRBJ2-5,TGTGCCAGCAGTTACTCGATTCCGGGACTAGAGACCCAGTACTTC,CASSYSIPGLETQYF
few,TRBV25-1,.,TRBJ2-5,TGTGCCAGCAGTGAACAGGACGCAGCTACTCAAGAGACCCAGTACTTC,CASSEQDAATQETQYF
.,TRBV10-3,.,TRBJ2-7,TGTGCCATCAGTGAGTCGCAGGGCAGGGATTACGAGCAGTACTTC,CAISESQGRDYEQYF